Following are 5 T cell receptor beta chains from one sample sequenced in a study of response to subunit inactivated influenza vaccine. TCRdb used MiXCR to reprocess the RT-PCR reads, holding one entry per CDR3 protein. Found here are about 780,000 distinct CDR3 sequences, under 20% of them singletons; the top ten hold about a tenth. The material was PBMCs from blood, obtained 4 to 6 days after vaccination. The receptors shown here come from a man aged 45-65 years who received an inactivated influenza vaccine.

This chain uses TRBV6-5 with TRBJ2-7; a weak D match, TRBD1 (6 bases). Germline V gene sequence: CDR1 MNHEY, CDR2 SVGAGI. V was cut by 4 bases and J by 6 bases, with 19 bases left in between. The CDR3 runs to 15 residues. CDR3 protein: CASSSTGQGGSEQYF. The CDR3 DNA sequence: TGTGCCAGCAGTTCTACGGGACAAGGGGGATCCGAGCAGTACTTC.

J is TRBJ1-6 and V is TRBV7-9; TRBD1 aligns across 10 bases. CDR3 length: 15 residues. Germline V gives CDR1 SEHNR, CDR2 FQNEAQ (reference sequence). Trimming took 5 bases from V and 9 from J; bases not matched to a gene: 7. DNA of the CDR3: TGTGCCAGCAGCACCGGACAGGGGGTTAGTTCACCCCTCCACTTT. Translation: CASSTGQGVSSPLHF.

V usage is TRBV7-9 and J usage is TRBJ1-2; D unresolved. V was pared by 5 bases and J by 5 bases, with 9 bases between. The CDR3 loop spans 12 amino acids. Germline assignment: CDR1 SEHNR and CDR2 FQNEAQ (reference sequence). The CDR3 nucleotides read TGTGCCAGCAGCCGAGTGGGGTATGGCTACACCTTC. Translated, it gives CASSRVGYGYTF.

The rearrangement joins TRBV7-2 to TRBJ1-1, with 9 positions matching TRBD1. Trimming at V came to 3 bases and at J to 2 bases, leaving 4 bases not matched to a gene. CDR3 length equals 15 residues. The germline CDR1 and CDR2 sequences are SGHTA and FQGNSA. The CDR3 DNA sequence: TGTGCCAGCAGCTTTTGGGGACAGGGAAACACTGAAGCTTTCTTT. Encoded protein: CASSFWGQGNTEAFF.

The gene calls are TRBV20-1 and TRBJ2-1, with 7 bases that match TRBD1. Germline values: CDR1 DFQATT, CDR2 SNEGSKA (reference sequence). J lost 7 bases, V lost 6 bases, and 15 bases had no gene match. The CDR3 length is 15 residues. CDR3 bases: TGCAGTGCACGAGAACAGGGGTTGAGTTTAAATGAGCAGTTCTTC. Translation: CSAREQGLSLNEQFF.